Listed below are T cell receptor beta chains from one sample, sequenced in a study of blood T cell repertoires in COVID-19. Libraries were prepared by immunoSEQ multiplex PCR; TCRdb keeps only in-frame clonotypes and omits some of them. The sample lists 70,000 to 90,000 clones; about 88% were seen once. Sequenced sample: peripheral blood. The receptor set was obtained from an elderly man with COVID-19, enrolled during active disease. Each CDR3 is given with its conserved first and last residue. The D gene is left open where the match is weak. Size values are once, few and many counts, or a class for expanded clones, and some rows have none.

V	size	J	D	DNA	CDR3
TRBV5-4	NA	TRBJ2-5	TRBD1	TGTGCCAGCAGCCCGGGACAGGGCATCGGAGAGACCCAGTACTTC	CASSPGQGIGETQYF
TRBV7-2	NA	TRBJ2-5	NA	TGTGCCAGCAGCTTTGGACAGCCCCAAGAGACCCAGTACTTC	CASSFGQPQETQYF
TRBV27	NA	TRBJ1-1	NA	TGTGCCAGCAGTGCTATAAAGAACACTGAAGCTTTCTTT	CASSAIKNTEAFF
TRBV2	NA	TRBJ1-2	NA	TGTGCCAGCAGTGAAGCGCGACAGAACTATGGCTACACCTTC	CASSEARQNYGYTF
TRBV7-8	few	TRBJ1-5	TRBD1	TGTGCCAGCAGCTCCGGACAGGGCTATCAGCCCCAGCATTTT	CASSSGQGYQPQHF
TRBV19	NA	TRBJ2-5	TRBD1	TGTGCCAGTAGTACCCAATACCGTCGGACAGGACAAGAGACCCAGTACTTC	CASSTQYRRTGQETQYF
TRBV9	NA	TRBJ1-2	NA	TGTGCCAGCAGCGCCCGACAGGACCAAGGATCCTATGGCTACACCTTC	CASSARQDQGSYGYTF
TRBV7-8	NA	TRBJ2-5	TRBD2	TGTGCCAGCAGCTTAAGGTCACTAGCGGAGACCCAGTACTTC	CASSLRSLAETQYF
TRBV18	NA	TRBJ2-3	TRBD2	TGTGCCAGCTCACCCGCGGGGGGCACAGATACGCAGTATTTT	CASSPAGGTDTQYF
TRBV2	NA	TRBJ1-2	TRBD1	TGTGCCAGCAGACACCGGGACAGTAACATCTATGGCTACACCTTC	CASRHRDSNIYGYTF
TRBV6-2/TRBV6-3	NA	TRBJ1-1	TRBD1	TGTGCCAGCAGCTCCTTGACAGGGATGAATGCGAGGACTGAAGCTTTCTTT	CASSSLTGMNARTEAFF
TRBV7-3	NA	TRBJ2-1	NA	TGTGCCAGCAGTACCAACCCTGGGGCTCTCAATGAGCAGTTCTTC	CASSTNPGALNEQFF
TRBV12-3/TRBV12-4	NA	TRBJ1-1	TRBD1	TGTGCCAGCAGTTTGCGGACAGGGAAAGCTTTCTTT	CASSLRTGKAFF
TRBV10-3	NA	TRBJ1-2	NA	TGTGCCATCAGTGATAGTCAGGACTATGGCTACACCTTC	CAISDSQDYGYTF
TRBV18	few	TRBJ1-1	NA	TGTGCCAGCTCACCAGGGGGGGCGACTACTGAAGCTTTCTTT	CASSPGGATTEAFF
TRBV29-1	once	TRBJ2-5	NA	TGCAGCGCCTATTACCAAGAGACCCAGTACTTC	CSAYYQETQYF
TRBV3-1/TRBV3-2	NA	TRBJ2-1	NA	TGTGCCAGCAGCCGACGGGGGAGCTCCTACAATGAGCAGTTCTTC	CASSRRGSSYNEQFF
TRBV7-2	NA	TRBJ2-7	NA	TGTGCCAGCAGCCCTGGAGGACAGTCCTACGAGCAGTACTTC	CASSPGGQSYEQYF
TRBV24-1	NA	TRBJ1-1	TRBD1	TGTGCCACCAGTGATCCTCACAGGGGTGAAGCTTTCTTT	CATSDPHRGEAFF
TRBV5-1	NA	TRBJ2-7	TRBD1	TGCGCCAGCAGTGGGACAGGGGGCATCTACGAGCAGTACTTC	CASSGTGGIYEQYF
TRBV5-6	NA	TRBJ2-3	NA	TGTGCCAGCAGCTTTGGAGGAGGCACAGATACGCAGTATTTT	CASSFGGGTDTQYF
TRBV7-2	NA	TRBJ1-2	NA	TGTGCCAGCAGCTTATCGCTACAGGATGGCTACACCTTC	CASSLSLQDGYTF
TRBV15	NA	TRBJ1-5	TRBD1	TGTGCCACCAGCAGGGACAGGGTTTATAGCAATCAGCCCCAGCATTTT	CATSRDRVYSNQPQHF
TRBV18	NA	TRBJ1-2	NA	TGTGCCAGCTCACCGGGACACAACTATGGCTACACCTTC	CASSPGHNYGYTF
TRBV5-1	NA	TRBJ2-1	TRBD1	TGCGCCAGCAGCACACAGGGGGGCAATGAGCAGTTCTTC	CASSTQGGNEQFF
TRBV7-9	NA	TRBJ1-1	TRBD1	TGTGCCAGCAGCCCTGGGGGACAGGGGGCTGGGGCTTTCTTT	CASSPGGQGAGAFF
TRBV6-5	NA	TRBJ1-6	NA	TGTGCCAGCAGTTACTCGGGGGGTGAGAACTCACCCCTCCACTTT	CASSYSGGENSPLHF
TRBV9	NA	TRBJ2-5	NA	TGTGCCAGCAGCGTAGATTCGCCAGGGGAGGAGACCCAGTACTTC	CASSVDSPGEETQYF
TRBV18	NA	TRBJ2-1	TRBD1	TGTGCCAGCTCTCTTGGACAGGGCTCCTACAATGAGCAGTTCTTC	CASSLGQGSYNEQFF
TRBV5-1	NA	TRBJ1-5	NA	TGCGCCAGCAGCCGCGGGGGCGATCAGCCCCAGCATTTT	CASSRGGDQPQHF
TRBV27	NA	TRBJ2-5	TRBD1	TGTGCCAGCAGTCCGTGGGACAGGGTGCAAGAGACCCAGTACTTC	CASSPWDRVQETQYF
TRBV5-1	NA	TRBJ1-1	NA	TGCGCCAGCAGCTTGGGAGGAGTTGGCACTGAAGCTTTCTTT	CASSLGGVGTEAFF
TRBV3-1/TRBV3-2	NA	TRBJ1-5	NA	TGTGCCAGCAGCCAAGCCCGGGTCGGGGAGCCCCAGCATTTT	CASSQARVGEPQHF
TRBV5-1	NA	TRBJ1-1	NA	TGCGCCAGCAGCCCGTCGGGGGCTGAAGCTTTCTTT	CASSPSGAEAFF
TRBV12-3/TRBV12-4	NA	TRBJ1-6	NA	TGTGCCACAGGCCGCAATAATTCACCCCTCCACTTT	CATGRNNSPLHF
TRBV4-3	NA	TRBJ2-2	NA	TGCGCCAGCAGCCAATTCCCCCCTGGGGACTCCACCGGGGAGCTGTTTTTT	CASSQFPPGDSTGELFF
TRBV25-1	NA	TRBJ1-2	NA	TGTGCCAGCAGTGAATATATTTTAGGGGGGGCAGTCTATGGCTACACCTTC	CASSEYILGGAVYGYTF
TRBV24-1	few	TRBJ2-2	TRBD1	TGTGCCACCAGTGATCCTGGACAGGGAGACACCGGGGAGCTGTTTTTT	CATSDPGQGDTGELFF
TRBV27	NA	TRBJ2-2	TRBD2	TGTGCCAGCAGAGCGGGGGGGAACACCGGGGAGCTGTTTTTT	CASRAGGNTGELFF
TRBV7-3	NA	TRBJ2-5	NA	TGTGCCAGCAGCTCGGACAGTAAAGAGACCCAGTACTTC	CASSSDSKETQYF
TRBV5-4	NA	TRBJ2-1	NA	TGTGCCAGCAGCCCTGGAGGGGGGAGGACTAGGGATGAGCAGTTCTTC	CASSPGGGRTRDEQFF
TRBV5-1	NA	TRBJ2-2	TRBD2	TGCGCCAGCAGCGCAGCGGGAACGAACACCGGGGAGCTGTTTTTT	CASSAAGTNTGELFF
TRBV19	once	TRBJ2-1	TRBD1	TGTGCCAGTAGTATAGGAGGACAGGGGGCCTACAATGAGCAGTTCTTC	CASSIGGQGAYNEQFF